This TCR beta chain stems from a study of blood T cells in healthy people across ages. A second about 7 to 11 cycle PCR used barcoded and J-beta primers. CDR3-containing paired-end reads numbering at least 2.5 million came from each sample. TCRdb processed the 5' RACE reads anew with MiXCR; each CDR3 protein has one entry. The table records roughly 570,000 distinct CDR3 sequences, 25% to 30% of them present only once. A few counts support this clonotype. In each sample, at least 6.5 million PBMCs were isolated. At least 5 micrograms of total RNA were extracted per sample. The CDR3 has 15 residues. CDR1 is SGHRS, CDR2 YFSETQ, per germline. The germline V and J ends were trimmed by 6 bases and 3 bases, with 19 bases remaining between them.

This sequence was found in a woman in her seventies in good health. The sample comprised blood. The chain is built from TRBV5-1 and TRBJ2-7; D remains ambiguous. The CDR3 is CASTLSTGPYYEQYF. CDR3 bases: TGCGCCAGCACCTTATCTACCGGGCCCTACTACGAGCAGTACTTC.